This TCR beta chain was sequenced in a study of shared clonotypes between healthy human individuals. General study findings and limits: Larger estimated richness was generally recorded for naive subsets relative to memory subsets.

A note on this clone: No antigen is known for it.

Profiling relied on immunoSEQ multiplex PCR, and the TCRdb table lists in-frame clones only, not all of them. The data show 2 million to 2.5 million clones, approximately 95% seen once. In the CD4+ fraction, cells were divided into CD45RA+ naive and CD45RA-negative memory subsets. The CDR3 runs to 16 residues. With 5 bases removed from V and 6 bases from J, the gap between germline ends came to 22 bases. Germline V gives CDR1 SNHLY, CDR2 FYNNEI. The sequence was obtained from a man aged 18 to 29 in good health. The V gene is TRBV2, the J gene TRBJ1-2, with a weak D call TRBD1 (5 bases). Input material: naive CD4+ T cells sorted from blood. Subset defined: CD45RA+ positively selected. CDR3 in DNA: TGTGCCAGCAGTCGTGAAGTGGACACCTCGATGAATGGCTACACCTTC. Translated, it gives CASSREVDTSMNGYTF.